Here is one T cell receptor beta chain with its context. Authors' data handling: Reference gene primer amplification gave nucleated cell count estimates. Only in-frame clones appear in the TCRdb table, and some are missing; sequencing was by immunoSEQ multiplex PCR. That table is the source of V, J and clone size, and D and trimming were worked out from the DNA. The data hold roughly 250,000 clones, with 87% observed a single time. The data were obtained in a study of blood T cell repertoires in COVID-19. Across the study: Italy, Spain and the United States were the sources of the convalescent and acute COVID-19 samples. Sample material is recorded as cDNA or gDNA derived from T cells, B-cell-depleted T cells, or PBMCs.

The CDR3 spans 16 residues. Trimming removed 1 base from V and 0 bases from J, with 9 bases in between. CDR1 and CDR2 (germline): MGHRA, YSYEKL. J is TRBJ2-2 and V is TRBV4-1, with D unclear. Material for sequencing was peripheral blood. This receptor was identified in a man between 60 and 75 years old who had recovered from COVID-19. As DNA, the CDR3 is TGCGCCAGCAGCCAAGGCGGATTCGCGAACACCGGGGAGCTGTTTTTT. Translation: CASSQGGFANTGELFF.